This TCR beta chain originates from a study of Ad26.COV2.S vaccination and SARS-CoV-2 variants. The overall study: Donor participated within the Ad26.COV2.S arm of the COV1001 trial. Study outcomes and limitations: Placebo recipients had lower spike-specific TCR breadth than vaccine recipients.

This clone was picked up one time. Its target is unknown. The treatment is: some 20 received Ad26.COV2.S at low or high dose, single or two shots; 5 received placebo; per-sample allocation not given. Collection of the samples took place on day 63 after the first injection of vaccine or placebo. Aged 18-55 years, donor was enrolled in Boston at some point between 2019 and 2021. Here immunoSEQ multiplex PCR was the method, and the copy in TCRdb shows in-frame clones only, minus some. The sample consists of roughly 300,000 clones, about 88% of them appearing once. Between the trimmed V and J ends, which lost 5 bases and 2 bases, there was a span of 13 bases. Germline CDR1 and CDR2: SGHVS and FQNEAQ. This CDR3 spans 15 amino acids.

The V and J genes are TRBV7-8 and TRBJ1-3; no firm D call. This TCR was sampled from a person aged 18-60 years who received the Ad26.COV2.S COVID-19 vaccine or a placebo. The sample consisted of peripheral blood, taken in a trial of Ad26.COV2.S vaccine versus placebo. In nucleotides, the CDR3 is TGTGCCAGCAGCCCAGCGCAGATTGCTGGAAACACCATATATTTT. This encodes CASSPAQIAGNTIYF.